The T cell receptor beta chain under discussion was sequenced for a study of neurological immune-mediated disorders. Where libraries were unsorted, they were derived from 2 million PBMCs stored at -80 degrees C. Per germline, CDR1 DFQATT and CDR2 SNEGSKA (reference sequence). Trimming removed 0 bases from V and 7 bases from J, with 13 bases in between. The CDR3 is made up of 14 amino acids. Every sequencing run gave over 200 million TCR-beta sequences, taken from 15-18 subjects. TCRdb re-analysed the 5' RACE reads in MiXCR, keeping a single row per CDR3 protein. The table has approximately 52,000 distinct CDR3 sequences, about 3.7% seen once; the top ten hold 5.5% to 6.5%. This clonotype was counted many times.

The source is a man between 35 and 55 years old with multiple sclerosis. The sequenced sample was PBMCs. V gene TRBV20-1 combines with J gene TRBJ2-1; D remains unclear. This CDR3 reads CSARDLWGLNEQFF. The CDR3 DNA reads TGCAGTGCTAGAGATCTATGGGGATTAAATGAGCAGTTCTTC.